The 24 T cell receptor beta chains presented below share a single source sample, sequenced in a study of blood T cell repertoires in COVID-19. Generated by immunoSEQ multiplex PCR, the TCRdb table keeps only in-frame clones and is missing some. The top ten clones hold around 4.7% of a sample with 260,000 or so clones, roughly 80% of them seen once. The specimen was peripheral blood. These receptor sequences come from a woman in her 70s with acute or convalescent COVID-19.

V usage is TRBV4-2 and J usage is TRBJ1-2; 7 positions agree with TRBD1. Germline V gene data show CDR1 as LGHNA and CDR2 as YNFKEQ. The CDR3 totals 15 residues. V shed 0 bases and J 4 bases; nucleotides not matched to a gene: 5. The DNA of the CDR3 is TGTGCCAGCAGCCAAGATACAGGGGACACCTATGGCTACACCTTC. Residues: CASSQDTGDTYGYTF.

This clone has a handful of counts. The chain joins TRBV7-2 to TRBJ2-4; D perhaps matches TRBD2 (5 bases). Trimming cost V 7 bases and J 0 bases, with 13 bases left between them. The germline V gene encodes CDR1 SGHTA and CDR2 FQGNSA. This CDR3 is 15 amino acids long. CDR3 sequence: CASTRPGIAKNIQYF. CDR3 bases: TGTGCCAGCACCCGCCCGGGAATAGCCAAAAACATTCAGTACTTC.

The J gene is TRBJ2-3, the V gene TRBV5-4, with 10 bases matching TRBD2. The CDR3 has 17 amino acids. V was clipped by 6 bases and J by 3 bases; unmatched bases: 13. Per germline, CDR1 SGHNT and CDR2 YYREEE (reference sequence). CDR3 region: CASTSDPGLAITDTQYF. CDR3 DNA sequence: TGTGCCAGCACGTCTGACCCGGGACTAGCGATAACAGATACGCAGTATTTT.

V gene TRBV9 combines with J gene TRBJ2-3; 10 nucleotides align to TRBD2. This CDR3 has 16 residues. Germline V gene lookup returns CDR1 SGDLS and CDR2 YYNGEE. Losses at the gene ends were 1 base for V and 2 bases for J; bases not matched to a gene: 4. This CDR3 is CASSVLAGAYTDTQYF. DNA of the CDR3: TGTGCCAGCAGCGTACTAGCGGGAGCATACACAGATACGCAGTATTTT.

This chain connects TRBV7-2 to TRBJ2-3; TRBD2 matches at 9 bases. In germline, CDR1 is SGHTA, CDR2 FQGNSA. The CDR3 has 14 amino acids. V shed 5 bases and J 9 bases; nucleotides not matched to a gene: 9. CDR3 coding DNA: TGTGCCAGCAGCCCCTTCGGAGCGGGGGGAACGCAGTATTTT. Its protein is CASSPFGAGGTQYF.

This clone showed up just once. The sample holds other DNA sequences that translate to the same CDR3. This rearrangement joins TRBV4-1 to TRBJ2-7; a weak D match, TRBD1 (5 bases). Germline V lookup: CDR1 MGHRA, CDR2 YSYEKL. V lost 0 bases and J lost 4, with 7 bases in between. This CDR3 is built from 13 residues. CDR3 amino acids: CASSQDRGYEQYF. CDR3 in DNA: TGCGCCAGCAGCCAAGATAGGGGTTACGAGCAGTACTTC.

This chain joins TRBV10-3 and TRBJ2-7; 8 nucleotides line up with TRBD1. From germline, CDR1 is ENHRY and CDR2 SYGVKD. The CDR3 contains 14 residues. Germline trimming cut 4 bases from V and 2 bases from J; bases unmatched to any gene: 4. This CDR3 reads CAISGTGNTYEQYF. CDR3 sequence (DNA): TGTGCCATCAGTGGGACAGGGAACACCTACGAGCAGTACTTC.

The CDR3 bases are TGTGCCAGCTCACCCGTGACTAGCGGGGGGGCCGGAGGGTACGAGCAGTACTTC. Translation gives CASSPVTSGGAGGYEQYF. The rearrangement links TRBV18 to TRBJ2-7; TRBD2 matches at 14 bases. Germline V gene data show CDR1 as KGHSH and CDR2 as LQKENI. The CDR3 is 18 amino acids. The V gene end was trimmed by 3 bases and the J gene end by 4 bases; junction bases not matched to a gene: 11.

This sequence joins TRBV3-1 (or the pseudogene TRBV3-2) and TRBJ2-3; tentatively, D is TRBD1 (5 bases). V gave up 10 bases and J gave up 1 base, with 9 bases separating them. The germline gives CDR1 LGHDT, CDR2 YNNKEL (reference sequence). CDR3 length: 12 residues. The CDR3 reads CATKQGTDTQYF. As DNA, the CDR3 is TGTGCCACCAAACAGGGCACAGATACGCAGTATTTT.

This clone occurred many times. The V call is TRBV21-1, the J call TRBJ1-5. TRBV21-1 is a listed pseudogene. This CDR3 contains 14 residues. The CDR3 reads CASSKMGGPQPQHF. The CDR3, as DNA: TGTGCCAGCAGCAAAATGGGGGGACCTCAGCCCCAGCATTTT.

The J gene is TRBJ2-5, the V gene TRBV15, with D uncertain. The CDR3 covers 12 residues. Germline V gene lookup returns CDR1 LNHNV and CDR2 YYDKDF (reference sequence). The V end was cut by 1 base, the J end by 5 bases, with 5 bases between. The CDR3 region is CATSRAGETQYF. The DNA of the CDR3 is TGTGCCACCAGCAGAGCCGGGGAGACCCAGTACTTC.

J is TRBJ1-1 and V is TRBV6-2 or TRBV6-3; 11 bases are shared with TRBD1. Per the germline V gene, CDR1 is MNHEY and CDR2 is SVGEGT. This CDR3 is built from 16 residues. The V gene end was trimmed by 2 bases and the J gene end by 4 bases; junction bases not matched to a gene: 6. Here the CDR3 DNA reads TGTGCCAGCAGTTACGGGACAGGGACAGGGGGCACTGAAGCTTTCTTT. Translating gives CASSYGTGTGGTEAFF.

The chain couples TRBV2 to TRBJ1-4; TRBD1 matches at 7 bases. Germline V gene sequence: CDR1 SNHLY, CDR2 FYNNEI. The length of the CDR3 is 14 residues. V trimming: 7 bases; J trimming: 8 bases; junction bases outside the gene matches: 10. The CDR3 region is CASTRQGGGEKLFF. The CDR3 bases are TGTGCCAGCACCAGACAGGGTGGCGGGGAAAAACTGTTTTTT.

This clone was counted only a few times. This chain connects TRBV3-1 (or the pseudogene TRBV3-2) to TRBJ1-5; D perhaps matches TRBD1 (5 bases). Trimming took 4 bases from V and 3 from J, leaving 13 bases between them. The germline CDR1 and CDR2 sequences are LGHDT and YNNKEL (reference sequence). The CDR3 totals 15 residues. The CDR3 loop is CASSPGSRVNQPQHF. The CDR3 DNA reads TGTGCCAGCAGCCCCGGTAGCAGGGTCAATCAGCCCCAGCATTTT.

The chain recombines TRBV19 with TRBJ2-7; tentatively, D is TRBD2 (6 bases). V lost 2 bases and J lost 3, with 11 bases in between. The CDR3 has 14 residues. Germline V gene sequence: CDR1 LNHDA, CDR2 SQIVND (reference sequence). The CDR3 DNA reads as TGTGCCAGTAGTATACAAAAGGGAGGCTACGAGCAGTACTTC. This gives the protein CASSIQKGGYEQYF.

This clone has ten or more counts. This chain links TRBV15 with TRBJ1-5; tentative D call: TRBD1 (6 bases). This CDR3 region has 16 residues. Germline CDR1 and CDR2: LNHNV and YYDKDF (reference sequence). Trimming left V 0 bases short and J 7 bases short, with 16 bases between. The CDR3 loop reads CATSRDPAGVGQPQHF. The CDR3 DNA reads as TGTGCCACCAGCAGAGATCCGGCAGGGGTGGGACAGCCCCAGCATTTT.

The chain uses TRBV7-2 and TRBJ1-1, with D possibly TRBD1 on 6 matching bases. CDR1 SGHTA and CDR2 FQGNSA come from the germline V gene. The CDR3 runs 15 residues. Deletions cut 5 bases from V and 4 bases from J, with 17 bases between. The CDR3 sequence is CASSLPTGWATEAFF. The CDR3, as DNA: TGTGCCAGCAGCCTTCCGACAGGATGGGCCACTGAAGCTTTCTTT. The whole variable domain, remainder taken from reference TRBV7-2 and TRBJ1-1, is GAGVSQSPSNKVTEKGKDVELRCDPISGHTALYWYRQSLGQGLEFLIYFQGNSAPDKSGLPSDRFSAERTGGSVSTLTIQRTQQEDSAVYLCASSLPTGWATEAFFGQGTRLTVV.

This clone was seen once. The chain is built from TRBV18 and TRBJ1-2; 9 bases line up with TRBD1. Germline CDR1 is KGHSH and CDR2 is LQKENI. CDR3 length: 13 amino acids. The V segment lost 5 bases and the J segment 4 bases; nucleotides outside the gene matches: 2. CDR3 sequence: CASSGQGSYGYTF. The CDR3 nucleotides read TGTGCCAGCTCAGGACAGGGGTCCTATGGCTACACCTTC.

This chain links TRBV7-8 with TRBJ2-2; 13 nucleotides match TRBD2. Trimming cost V 5 bases and J 7 bases; bases outside gene matches: 7. This CDR3 has 16 residues. Germline V gives CDR1 SGHVS, CDR2 FQNEAQ. The CDR3 sequence: CASSPRTSGGSGELFF. CDR3 nucleotides: TGTGCCAGCAGCCCCCGGACTAGCGGGGGCAGCGGGGAGCTGTTTTTT.

V and J are TRBV6-2 or TRBV6-3 and TRBJ1-2; a possible D gene is TRBD1 (5 bases). Trimming pared 0 bases from V and 1 base from J, leaving 9 bases between. This CDR3 comprises 15 residues. Germline CDR1 reads MNHEY; CDR2 reads SVGEGT. The CDR3 sequence: CASSYSTAINYGYTF. CDR3 coding DNA: TGTGCCAGCAGTTACTCGACAGCTATTAACTATGGCTACACCTTC.

This clone was picked up one time. CDR3 in DNA: TGTGCCAGCACCTCGGGGAAAGCTTTCTTT. This sequence encodes CASTSGKAFF. The chain recombines TRBV12-3 or TRBV12-4 with TRBJ1-1; D gene ambiguous. CDR3 length equals 10 residues. Trimming shortened V by 7 bases and J by 9 bases, and 9 bases separated the two germline ends.

The chain combines TRBV5-1 with TRBJ1-1, with D possibly matching TRBD1 (6 bases). Trimming shortened V by 2 bases and J by 5 bases, and 13 bases separated the two germline ends. Germline CDR1 and CDR2: SGHRS and YFSETQ. This CDR3 contains 14 residues. As DNA, the CDR3 is TGCGCCAGCAGCTTAAAATATACAGGGACTGAAGCTTTCTTT. Encoded protein: CASSLKYTGTEAFF.

The chain employs TRBV19 and TRBJ1-5; 10 nucleotides align to TRBD1. The CDR3 is made up of 15 amino acids. The ends lost 5 bases at V and 6 bases at J; junction bases unmatched: 7. The germline gives CDR1 LNHDA, CDR2 SQIVND (reference sequence). The CDR3 nucleotides read TGTGCCAGTAGTCCGGGGACAGGGGAGGCTCAGCCCCAGCATTTT. Protein product: CASSPGTGEAQPQHF.

V gene TRBV2 combines with J gene TRBJ1-2; TRBD1 matches at 7 bases. The trim removed 5 bases at V and 2 bases at J, leaving 5 bases unmatched. Germline V gene sequence: CDR1 SNHLY, CDR2 FYNNEI. The CDR3 is made up of 14 amino acids. CDR3 amino acids: CASSLGQTNYGYTF. As DNA, the CDR3 is TGTGCCAGCAGTCTGGGACAGACAAACTATGGCTACACCTTC.